The 3 T cell receptor beta chains below were found in one sample sequenced in a study of T-cell memory formation after mild COVID-19 (dated by TCRdb to about 2021). Libraries were made using 5' RACE. Sequencing used an Illumina NovaSeq 6000. Starting from the raw public reads, TCRdb applied fastp trimming at Q25, assembled clones with MiXCR and retained in-frame beta chains. Rows with a matching CDR3 protein are joined into one entry that keeps the most common DNA and genes. This sample comprises 550,000 to 700,000 distinct CDR3 sequences, over 15% of them detected only once. The ten largest clones take up about 11% of the sample. Sequences were obtained from PBMCs or a T cell subset sorted from them (not recorded which). Receptors originate from an adult woman who had mild COVID-19 (a few samples of this study predate the infection). The sample titles of this study are shuffled in the database, so cell type and time point are left out; the donor was told from shared clones.

The DNA of the CDR3 is TGTGCCAGCAGTTACACAGGGAAAGGCGAGCAGTACTTC. This translates into CASSYTGKGEQYF. The chain carries TRBV6-5 and TRBJ2-7; D is possibly TRBD1 (6 bases). The CDR3 covers 13 residues. Trimming took off 2 bases at V and 6 bases at J, with 11 bases between the two ends. The V gene's germline CDR1 is MNHEY and CDR2 SVGAGI.

The sample holds a few counts of this clonotype. V is TRBV15 and J is TRBJ2-1; D remains ambiguous. CDR3 size: 13 residues. V gave up 1 base and J gave up 9 bases, with 10 bases separating them. Per the germline V gene, CDR1 is LNHNV and CDR2 is YYDKDF (reference sequence). The CDR3: CATSRGVGGEQFF. Written as DNA, the CDR3 is TGTGCCACCAGCAGAGGAGTAGGCGGTGAGCAGTTCTTC.

This clonotype came up a few times. This chain uses TRBV20-1 with TRBJ1-5; TRBD1 agrees at 8 bases. Trimming took 6 bases from V and 9 from J; bases not matched to a gene: 10. The CDR3 extends over 13 amino acids. CDR1 and CDR2 (germline): DFQATT, SNEGSKA (reference sequence). The DNA for the CDR3 is TGCAGTGCGGTACAGGGGGGACGAGGGCCCCAGCATTTT. Encoded protein: CSAVQGGRGPQHF.